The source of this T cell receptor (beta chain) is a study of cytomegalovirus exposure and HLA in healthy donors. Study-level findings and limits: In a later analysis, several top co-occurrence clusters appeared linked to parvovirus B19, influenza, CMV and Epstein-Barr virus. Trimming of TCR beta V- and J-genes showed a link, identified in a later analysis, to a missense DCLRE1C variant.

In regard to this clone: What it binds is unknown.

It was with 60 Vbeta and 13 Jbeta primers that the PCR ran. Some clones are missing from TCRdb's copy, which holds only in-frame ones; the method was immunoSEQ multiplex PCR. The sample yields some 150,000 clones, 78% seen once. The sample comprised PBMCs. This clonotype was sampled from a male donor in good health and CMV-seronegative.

CDR3 bases: TGTGCCAGTAGTATCGGTTGGGCCATCGGGGATGGAGCTAACTATGGCTACACCTTC. Translating gives CASSIGWAIGDGANYGYTF. The genes are TRBV19 and TRBJ1-2; D is undetermined. The CDR3 length is 19 residues. The germline V gene has CDR1 LNHDA and CDR2 SQIVND (reference sequence). Trimming removed 3 bases from V and 0 bases from J, with 23 bases in between.